This T cell receptor beta chain was sequenced during a study of cytomegalovirus exposure and HLA in healthy donors. Germline V CDR1 and CDR2: SNHLY, FYNNEI. The CDR3 length is 15 residues. Trimming stripped 8 bases from V and 3 bases from J, with 20 bases between. 60 Vbeta and 13 Jbeta primers were used in PCR. The table came from immunoSEQ multiplex PCR; TCRdb's copy has only in-frame clones and leaves some out. Of some 200,000 clones in the sample, roughly 80% were seen once. The material sequenced was PBMCs. The chain couples TRBV2 to TRBJ2-7; TRBD1 might be the D (5 bases). This TCR derives from a man aged 35-49 years in good health and CMV-seropositive. CDR3 amino acids: CASFSLVLDNYEQYF. The CDR3 DNA follows: TGTGCCAGCTTCTCGCTGGTCTTGGACAACTACGAGCAGTACTTC.